These T cell receptor beta chains were read from a single sample in a study of post-analysis software for immune sequencing data. TCRdb fed the PCR reads into MiXCR, producing one record per CDR3 protein. The sample lists about 200,000 distinct CDR3 sequences, 29% seen once, with 3% to 4% in the top ten. Sequences were obtained from blood. These TCRs come from a girl aged 2-17 years with multiple sclerosis. The CDR3 runs from the conserved cysteine through the conserved F or W. D genes are given only for firm matches. Size tells how often a clone was seen (once, few, many) or the class of an expanded clone, and some rows leave it out.

D gene: -; V gene: TRBV6-6; J gene: TRBJ1-1; clone size: many; CDR3 protein: CASRPGPRGTEAFF; CDR3 DNA: TGTGCCAGCAGGCCCGGACCCAGGGGCACTGAAGCTTTCTTT
D gene: -; V gene: TRBV7-9; J gene: TRBJ2-7; clone size: -; CDR3 protein: CASSLVESGQYF; CDR3 DNA: TGTGCCAGCAGCTTAGTCGAAAGCGGGCAGTACTTC
D gene: TRBD1; V gene: TRBV27; J gene: TRBJ1-4; clone size: many; CDR3 protein: CASSPGQFNEKLFF; CDR3 DNA: TGTGCCAGCAGTCCGGGACAGTTTAATGAAAAACTGTTTTTT
D gene: -; V gene: TRBV4-1; J gene: TRBJ1-5; clone size: many; CDR3 protein: CASSHYQEGFGQPQHF; CDR3 DNA: TGCGCCAGCAGCCACTACCAGGAGGGGTTCGGGCAGCCCCAGCATTTT
D gene: -; V gene: TRBV6-5; J gene: TRBJ2-7; clone size: few; CDR3 protein: CASHGAQGTAYNEQYF; CDR3 DNA: TGTGCCAGCCACGGCGCGCAAGGGACGGCCTACAATGAGCAGTACTTC
D gene: TRBD1; V gene: TRBV14; J gene: TRBJ2-5; clone size: -; CDR3 protein: CASAVGQGKETQYF; CDR3 DNA: TGTGCCAGCGCTGTGGGACAGGGGAAAGAGACCCAGTACTTC
D gene: -; V gene: TRBV5-1; J gene: TRBJ2-3; clone size: many; CDR3 protein: CASSVGGTDTQYF; CDR3 DNA: TGCGCCAGCAGCGTAGGGGGGACAGATACGCAGTATTTT
D gene: -; V gene: TRBV28; J gene: TRBJ2-3; clone size: few; CDR3 protein: CASSSPPVATDTQYF; CDR3 DNA: TGTGCCAGCAGTTCGCCCCCCGTCGCGACAGATACGCAGTATTTT
D gene: -; V gene: TRBV5-6; J gene: TRBJ1-2; clone size: -; CDR3 protein: CASSFLEHRSGYTF; CDR3 DNA: TGTGCCAGCAGCTTCCTAGAACACAGGTCTGGCTACACCTTC
D gene: TRBD2; V gene: TRBV7-2; J gene: TRBJ2-7; clone size: few; CDR3 protein: CASSFPGTSVYNEQYF; CDR3 DNA: TGTGCCAGCAGCTTCCCCGGGACTAGCGTCTACAATGAGCAGTACTTC
D gene: -; V gene: TRBV13; J gene: TRBJ1-6; clone size: -; CDR3 protein: CASSQGGSYNSPLHF; CDR3 DNA: TGTGCCAGCAGCCAGGGCGGCTCCTATAATTCACCCCTCCACTTT
D gene: TRBD1; V gene: TRBV27; J gene: TRBJ1-5; clone size: -; CDR3 protein: CASSLDRTGDQPQHF; CDR3 DNA: TGTGCCAGCAGTTTAGATAGGACAGGGGATCAGCCCCAGCATTTT
D gene: -; V gene: TRBV6-1; J gene: TRBJ2-6; clone size: many; CDR3 protein: CASSPLGGANVLTF; CDR3 DNA: TGTGCCAGCAGTCCCCTTGGCGGGGCCAACGTCCTGACTTTC
D gene: -; V gene: TRBV6-2/TRBV6-3; J gene: TRBJ1-5; clone size: -; CDR3 protein: CAIQDRNQPQHF; CDR3 DNA: TGTGCCATCCAAGACAGGAATCAGCCCCAGCATTTT
D gene: TRBD2; V gene: TRBV5-1; J gene: TRBJ2-5; clone size: -; CDR3 protein: CASSFSGRGQETQYF; CDR3 DNA: TGCGCCAGCAGCTTCAGCGGGAGGGGCCAAGAGACCCAGTACTTC
D gene: -; V gene: TRBV20-1; J gene: TRBJ2-1; clone size: many; CDR3 protein: CSAPGVSYNEQFF; CDR3 DNA: TGCAGTGCCCCGGGGGTTTCCTACAATGAGCAGTTCTTC
D gene: -; V gene: TRBV2; J gene: TRBJ2-3; clone size: few; CDR3 protein: CASRAVRTDTQYF; CDR3 DNA: TGTGCCAGCAGGGCGGTACGCACAGATACGCAGTATTTT
D gene: TRBD2; V gene: TRBV11-1; J gene: TRBJ2-7; clone size: few; CDR3 protein: CASSLGPSGTYNEQYF; CDR3 DNA: TGTGCCAGCAGCTTGGGCCCTAGCGGAACCTACAATGAGCAGTACTTC
D gene: -; V gene: TRBV5-1; J gene: TRBJ1-1; clone size: -; CDR3 protein: CASSWGAAYPEAFF; CDR3 DNA: TGCGCCAGCAGCTGGGGAGCGGCTTATCCTGAAGCTTTCTTT
D gene: TRBD2; V gene: TRBV20-1; J gene: TRBJ2-7; clone size: many; CDR3 protein: CSARTSGPYEQYF; CDR3 DNA: TGCAGTGCCAGGACTAGCGGTCCCTACGAGCAGTACTTC
D gene: TRBD1; V gene: TRBV2; J gene: TRBJ1-5; clone size: few; CDR3 protein: CASSEDRGWGNQPQHF; CDR3 DNA: TGTGCCAGCAGTGAGGACAGGGGATGGGGAAATCAGCCCCAGCATTTT
D gene: TRBD1; V gene: TRBV5-1; J gene: TRBJ2-1; clone size: many; CDR3 protein: CASSEGQNNEQFF; CDR3 DNA: TGCGCCAGCAGCGAGGGACAGAACAATGAGCAGTTCTTC
D gene: -; V gene: TRBV7-9; J gene: TRBJ1-6; clone size: -; CDR3 protein: CASSLSLKYTTNSPLHF; CDR3 DNA: TGTGCCAGCAGCTTAAGTTTAAAGTACACTACTAATTCACCCCTCCACTTT
D gene: -; V gene: TRBV7-2; J gene: TRBJ1-2; clone size: -; CDR3 protein: CASSLEPGDYGHTF; CDR3 DNA: TGTGCCAGCAGCTTAGAGCCAGGGGACTATGGCCACACCTTC
D gene: -; V gene: TRBV11-2; J gene: TRBJ2-7; clone size: many; CDR3 protein: CASSLRGVSYEQYF; CDR3 DNA: TGTGCCAGCAGCTTAAGGGGGGTGTCCTACGAGCAGTACTTC
D gene: TRBD2; V gene: TRBV18; J gene: TRBJ2-2; clone size: -; CDR3 protein: CASSPGRAGLPGELFF; CDR3 DNA: TGTGCCAGCTCACCAGGAAGAGCGGGATTGCCCGGGGAGCTGTTTTTT
D gene: TRBD2; V gene: TRBV20-1; J gene: TRBJ2-7; clone size: many; CDR3 protein: CSARDVARIAGISYEQYF; CDR3 DNA: TGCAGTGCTAGAGATGTAGCCCGCATAGCGGGTATCTCCTACGAGCAGTACTTC
D gene: TRBD2; V gene: TRBV5-6; J gene: TRBJ2-5; clone size: few; CDR3 protein: CASSLYIERGGLETQYF; CDR3 DNA: TGTGCCAGCAGCTTGTACATTGAGCGGGGGGGCCTGGAGACCCAGTACTTC
D gene: -; V gene: TRBV9; J gene: TRBJ2-5; clone size: many; CDR3 protein: CASSVDPEETQYF; CDR3 DNA: TGTGCCAGCAGCGTAGATCCAGAAGAGACCCAGTACTTC
D gene: TRBD2; V gene: TRBV4-2; J gene: TRBJ2-7; clone size: many; CDR3 protein: CASSQARREFYEQYF; CDR3 DNA: TGTGCCAGCAGCCAAGCCCGGCGGGAGTTTTACGAGCAGTACTTC
D gene: -; V gene: TRBV29-1; J gene: TRBJ2-7; clone size: many; CDR3 protein: CSVEDTTGYEQYF; CDR3 DNA: TGCAGCGTTGAAGATACGACTGGCTACGAGCAGTACTTC
D gene: -; V gene: TRBV28; J gene: TRBJ2-4; clone size: -; CDR3 protein: CASSFHRGRRNIQYF; CDR3 DNA: TGTGCCAGCAGTTTCCATAGGGGACGGAGAAACATTCAGTACTTC
D gene: -; V gene: TRBV20-1; J gene: TRBJ2-1; clone size: many; CDR3 protein: CSGGNSEGEQFF; CDR3 DNA: TGCAGCGGCGGGAACTCGGAGGGTGAGCAGTTCTTC
D gene: -; V gene: TRBV25-1; J gene: TRBJ1-2; clone size: -; CDR3 protein: CASRRSDGYTF; CDR3 DNA: TGTGCCAGCCGTAGATCAGATGGCTACACCTTC
D gene: TRBD2; V gene: TRBV20-1; J gene: TRBJ2-3; clone size: many; CDR3 protein: CSARDRRLAGTDTQYF; CDR3 DNA: TGCAGTGCTAGAGATCGGAGACTAGCGGGCACAGATACGCAGTATTTT